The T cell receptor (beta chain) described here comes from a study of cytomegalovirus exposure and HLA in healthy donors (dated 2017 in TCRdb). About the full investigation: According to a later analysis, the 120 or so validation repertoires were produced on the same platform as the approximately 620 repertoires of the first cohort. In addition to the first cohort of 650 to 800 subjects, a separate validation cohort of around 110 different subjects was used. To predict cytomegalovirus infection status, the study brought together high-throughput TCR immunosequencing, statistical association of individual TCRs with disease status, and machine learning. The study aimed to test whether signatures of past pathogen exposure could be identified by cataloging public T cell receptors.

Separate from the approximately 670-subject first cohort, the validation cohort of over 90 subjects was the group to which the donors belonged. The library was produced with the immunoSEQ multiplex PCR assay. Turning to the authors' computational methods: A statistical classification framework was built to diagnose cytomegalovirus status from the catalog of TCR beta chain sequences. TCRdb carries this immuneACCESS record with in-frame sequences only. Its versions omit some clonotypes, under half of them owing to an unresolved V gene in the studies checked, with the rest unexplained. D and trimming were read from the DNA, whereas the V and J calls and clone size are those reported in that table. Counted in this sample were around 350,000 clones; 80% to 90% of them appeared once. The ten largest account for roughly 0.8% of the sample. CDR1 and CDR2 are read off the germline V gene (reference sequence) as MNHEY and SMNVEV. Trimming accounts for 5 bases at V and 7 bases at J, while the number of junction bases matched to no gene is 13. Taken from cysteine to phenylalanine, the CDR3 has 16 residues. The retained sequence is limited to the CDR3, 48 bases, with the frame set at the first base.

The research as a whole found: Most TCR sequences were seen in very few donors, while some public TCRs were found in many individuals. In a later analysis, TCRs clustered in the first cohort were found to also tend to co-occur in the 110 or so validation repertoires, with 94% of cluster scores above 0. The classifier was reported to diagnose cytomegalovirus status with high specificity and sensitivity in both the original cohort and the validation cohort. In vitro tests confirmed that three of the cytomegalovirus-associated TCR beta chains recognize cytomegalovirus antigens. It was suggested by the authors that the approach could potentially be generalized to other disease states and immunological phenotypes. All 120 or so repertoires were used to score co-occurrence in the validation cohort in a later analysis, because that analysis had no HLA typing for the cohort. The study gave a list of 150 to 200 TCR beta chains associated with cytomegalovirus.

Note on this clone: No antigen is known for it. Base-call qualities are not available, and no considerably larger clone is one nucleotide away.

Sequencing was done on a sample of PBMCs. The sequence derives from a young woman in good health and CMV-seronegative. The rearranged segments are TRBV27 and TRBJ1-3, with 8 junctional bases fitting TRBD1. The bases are TGTGCCAGCAGTCCCACGCCCCAGGGGGCGAGGAACACCATATATTTT. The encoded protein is CASSPTPQGARNTIYF.